The rows below give T cell receptor beta chains drawn from one sample of a study of neoadjuvant anti-PD-1 for oral cavity cancer. TCRdb's table, derived via immunoSEQ multiplex PCR, lists solely in-frame clones and lacks some. The repertoire holds some 22,000 clones, roughly 29% seen once, with about 16% in the top ten. Sample: tumor tissue, taken after nivolumab (anti-PD-1) treatment. These receptors were obtained from a person between 35 and 79 years old with oral cavity squamous cell carcinoma. The CDR3 runs from the conserved cysteine through the conserved F or W. Each record gives: D gene, J gene, V gene, clone size, CDR3 protein, CDR3 DNA. D genes are given only for firm matches. The size field is filled for only some rows; it gives once, few, many or a size class.

d_call: .
j_call: TRBJ1-4
v_call: TRBV7-9
clone_size: many
cdr3_aa: CASSSGTPTTNEKLFF
cdr3_nt: TGTGCCAGCAGCTCCGGGACTCCTACAACTAATGAAAAACTGTTTTTT

d_call: .
j_call: TRBJ2-7
v_call: TRBV4-1
clone_size: .
cdr3_aa: CASSQGQMIPPYEQYF
cdr3_nt: TGCGCCAGCAGCCAAGGGCAGATGATCCCCCCCTACGAGCAGTACTTC

d_call: .
j_call: TRBJ2-5
v_call: TRBV7-2
clone_size: few
cdr3_aa: CASSSGGGLETQYF
cdr3_nt: TGTGCCAGCAGCTCCGGTGGGGGCCTGGAGACCCAGTACTTC

d_call: .
j_call: TRBJ2-1
v_call: TRBV10-2
clone_size: .
cdr3_aa: CASSGQVSYNEQFF
cdr3_nt: TGCGCCAGCAGTGGGCAGGTGTCCTACAATGAGCAGTTCTTC

d_call: TRBD1
j_call: TRBJ2-5
v_call: TRBV28
clone_size: few
cdr3_aa: CASSSPSTGNQETQYF
cdr3_nt: TGTGCCAGCAGTTCCCCCTCGACAGGGAACCAAGAGACCCAGTACTTC

d_call: TRBD1
j_call: TRBJ1-2
v_call: TRBV6-6
clone_size: .
cdr3_aa: CASIGTGSAYGYTF
cdr3_nt: TGTGCCAGCATCGGGACAGGGAGCGCCTATGGCTACACCTTC

d_call: .
j_call: TRBJ2-2
v_call: TRBV7-3
clone_size: .
cdr3_aa: CASSFDGNTGELFF
cdr3_nt: TGTGCCAGCAGCTTCGACGGGAACACCGGGGAGCTGTTTTTT

d_call: .
j_call: TRBJ2-7
v_call: TRBV5-1
clone_size: .
cdr3_aa: CASSLSERGEQYF
cdr3_nt: TGCGCCAGCAGCTTGAGTGAGAGGGGCGAGCAGTACTTC

d_call: TRBD2
j_call: TRBJ2-7
v_call: TRBV7-2
clone_size: .
cdr3_aa: CASSLPEGLAAYEQYF
cdr3_nt: TGTGCCAGCAGCTTACCCGAGGGACTAGCGGCCTACGAGCAGTACTTC

d_call: .
j_call: TRBJ2-3
v_call: TRBV10-3
clone_size: .
cdr3_aa: CAISEGSGSTDTQYF
cdr3_nt: TGTGCCATCAGTGAGGGGAGCGGGAGCACAGATACGCAGTATTTT

d_call: TRBD2
j_call: TRBJ2-5
v_call: TRBV7-7
clone_size: few
cdr3_aa: CASSFQRGSETQYF
cdr3_nt: TGTGCTAGCAGCTTCCAGCGGGGGAGCGAGACCCAGTACTTC

d_call: .
j_call: TRBJ2-7
v_call: TRBV30
clone_size: .
cdr3_aa: CAWSVGGGDEQYF
cdr3_nt: TGTGCCTGGAGTGTTGGAGGTGGAGACGAGCAGTACTTC

d_call: .
j_call: TRBJ1-2
v_call: TRBV6-5
clone_size: many
cdr3_aa: CASSLQGGSYGYTF
cdr3_nt: TGTGCCAGCAGCTTACAGGGCGGAAGCTATGGCTACACCTTC

d_call: .
j_call: TRBJ1-2
v_call: TRBV4-1
clone_size: .
cdr3_aa: CASSQLGGLDGYTF
cdr3_nt: TGCGCCAGCAGCCAACTTGGGGGACTCGATGGCTACACCTTC

d_call: .
j_call: TRBJ2-3
v_call: TRBV9
clone_size: .
cdr3_aa: CASSVGVPRDTQYF
cdr3_nt: TGTGCCAGCAGCGTAGGCGTCCCCCGGGATACGCAGTATTTT

d_call: .
j_call: TRBJ1-3
v_call: TRBV28
clone_size: .
cdr3_aa: CASSQTGGSSGNTIYF
cdr3_nt: TGTGCCAGCAGCCAGACGGGGGGTTCCTCTGGAAACACCATATATTTT

d_call: .
j_call: TRBJ1-2
v_call: TRBV6-6
clone_size: few
cdr3_aa: CASSYPRDPTGYTF
cdr3_nt: TGTGCCAGCAGTTACCCGAGGGACCCCACGGGCTACACCTTC

d_call: TRBD2
j_call: TRBJ2-1
v_call: TRBV4-1
clone_size: .
cdr3_aa: CASSQAWEGYNEQFF
cdr3_nt: TGCGCCAGCAGCCAAGCTTGGGAGGGGTACAATGAGCAGTTCTTC

d_call: .
j_call: TRBJ1-2
v_call: TRBV18
clone_size: .
cdr3_aa: CASSPRSGTSGGYTF
cdr3_nt: TGTGCCAGCTCACCCCGGTCCGGGACCTCGGGTGGCTACACCTTC

d_call: TRBD2
j_call: TRBJ2-5
v_call: TRBV5-6
clone_size: .
cdr3_aa: CASSYAIGTSGNRETQYF
cdr3_nt: TGTGCCAGCAGCTACGCGATCGGGACTAGCGGGAATCGGGAGACCCAGTACTTC

d_call: .
j_call: TRBJ2-1
v_call: TRBV6-5
clone_size: many
cdr3_aa: CASSSREIYNEQFF
cdr3_nt: TGTGCCAGCAGTTCCCGGGAGATCTACAATGAGCAGTTCTTC

d_call: TRBD2
j_call: TRBJ2-7
v_call: TRBV5-1
clone_size: .
cdr3_aa: CASSLVAGGPQGEQYF
cdr3_nt: TGCGCCAGCAGCTTGGTAGCGGGAGGCCCCCAAGGGGAGCAGTACTTC

d_call: .
j_call: TRBJ2-1
v_call: TRBV19
clone_size: .
cdr3_aa: CASSINEQFF
cdr3_nt: TGTGCCAGTAGCATCAATGAGCAGTTCTTC

d_call: .
j_call: TRBJ2-3
v_call: TRBV19
clone_size: few
cdr3_aa: CASSIFGSGLDTQYF
cdr3_nt: TGTGCCAGTAGTATATTCGGGTCGGGTTTGGATACGCAGTATTTT

d_call: .
j_call: TRBJ1-4
v_call: TRBV28
clone_size: .
cdr3_aa: CASTPPPPVQEKLFF
cdr3_nt: TGTGCCAGCACCCCCCCGCCCCCTGTCCAGGAAAAACTGTTTTTT

d_call: .
j_call: TRBJ1-2
v_call: TRBV7-2
clone_size: medium-sized
cdr3_aa: CASSWTDYGYTF
cdr3_nt: TGTGCCAGCAGCTGGACAGATTATGGCTACACCTTC

d_call: TRBD1
j_call: TRBJ1-2
v_call: TRBV28
clone_size: .
cdr3_aa: CASLARGGSGYTF
cdr3_nt: TGTGCCAGCCTTGCCAGGGGGGGGTCTGGCTACACCTTC

d_call: .
j_call: TRBJ1-1
v_call: TRBV7-8
clone_size: .
cdr3_aa: CASSWGPGDTEAFF
cdr3_nt: TGTGCCAGCAGTTGGGGGCCAGGGGACACTGAAGCTTTCTTT

d_call: TRBD1
j_call: TRBJ2-5
v_call: TRBV11-2
clone_size: .
cdr3_aa: CASSPQTGGQETQYF
cdr3_nt: TGTGCCAGCAGCCCCCAGACAGGGGGCCAAGAGACCCAGTACTTC

d_call: .
j_call: TRBJ2-1
v_call: TRBV19
clone_size: few
cdr3_aa: CASGGPSSYNEQFF
cdr3_nt: TGTGCCAGTGGTGGCCCTAGCTCCTACAATGAGCAGTTCTTC

d_call: TRBD1
j_call: TRBJ1-2
v_call: TRBV9
clone_size: few
cdr3_aa: CASSVGQSHGYTF
cdr3_nt: TGTGCCAGCAGCGTGGGACAGTCTCATGGCTACACCTTC